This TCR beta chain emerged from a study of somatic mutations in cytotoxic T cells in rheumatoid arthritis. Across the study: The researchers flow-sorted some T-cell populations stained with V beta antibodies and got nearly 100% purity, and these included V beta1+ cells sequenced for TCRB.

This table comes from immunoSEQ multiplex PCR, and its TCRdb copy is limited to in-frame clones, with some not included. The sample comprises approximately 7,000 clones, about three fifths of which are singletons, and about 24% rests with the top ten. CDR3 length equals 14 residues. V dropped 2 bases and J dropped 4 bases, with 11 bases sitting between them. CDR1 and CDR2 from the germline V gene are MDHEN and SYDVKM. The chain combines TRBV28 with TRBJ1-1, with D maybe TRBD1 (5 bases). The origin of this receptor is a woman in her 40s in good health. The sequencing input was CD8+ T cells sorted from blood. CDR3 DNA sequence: TGTGCCAGCAGTTTACACCCGGGACCCACTGAAGCTTTCTTT. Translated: CASSLHPGPTEAFF.